This passage covers 26 T cell receptor beta chains from one sample sequenced in a study of blood T cell repertoires in COVID-19 (dated by TCRdb to the early 2020s). Preparation of the library involved the immunoSEQ multiplex PCR assay. TCRdb took this table from immuneACCESS and kept in-frame rearrangements with V and J called. Such tables lack part of the clones; where checked against another copy, unresolved V genes explain under half of the gap, and the rest is unexplained. This sample has about 670,000 clones in its table, and about 87% of those were observed once. The ten largest clones take up roughly 0.25% of the sample. The sequenced sample was peripheral blood. These receptors originate from a woman aged 18-29 years with acute or convalescent COVID-19.

The chain has TRBV29-1 and TRBJ1-1, with D maybe TRBD1 (6 bases). Germline V lookup: CDR1 SQVTM, CDR2 ANQGSEA. V was trimmed by 2 bases and J by 4 bases, leaving 8 bases between them. This CDR3 has 12 amino acids. The CDR3 spells CSVESDSTEAFF. For the CDR3, the DNA is TGCAGCGTTGAATCGGACAGCACTGAAGCTTTCTTT.

The chain's CDR3 is CASNSHGTGDYEQYF. The CDR3 DNA reads TGTGCCAGTAACTCACACGGGACGGGGGACTACGAGCAGTACTTC. The genes are TRBV19 and TRBJ2-7; the D gene is possibly TRBD2 (6 bases). The V end lost 7 bases, the J end lost 3 bases, and 19 bases lay between the germline ends. Germline assignment: CDR1 LNHDA and CDR2 SQIVND (reference sequence). The CDR3 is 15 residues long.

The chain has TRBV3-1 (or the pseudogene TRBV3-2) and TRBJ2-2; D possibly corresponds to TRBD2 (5 bases). Germline CDR1 LGHDT, CDR2 YNNKEL (reference sequence). V was shortened by 3 bases and J by 1 base, with 12 bases between the two germline ends. CDR3 size: 16 residues. The CDR3 nucleotides read TGTGCCAGCAGCCACATCCGTCGGGGGAACACCGGGGAGCTGTTTTTT. Translating gives CASSHIRRGNTGELFF.

This clone was found once. This chain connects TRBV24-1 to TRBJ2-2; 7 nucleotides line up with TRBD1. In germline, CDR1 is KGHDR, CDR2 SFDVKD. V shed 4 bases and J 3 bases; nucleotides not matched to a gene: 10. The CDR3 contains 17 residues. CDR3 sequence reads: CATSDSTTTGDTGELFF. CDR3 nucleotide sequence: TGTGCCACCAGTGACTCGACCACCACAGGGGACACCGGGGAGCTGTTTTTT.

This clone was observed a few times. V usage is TRBV7-2 and J usage is TRBJ1-6, with D perhaps matching TRBD1 (5 bases). The CDR3 consists of 15 residues. The germline CDR1 and CDR2 sequences are SGHTA and FQGNSA. V lost 1 base and J 10 bases, leaving 14 bases between the germline ends. CDR3 bases: TGTGCCAGCAGCTTAGTGTCAGGGTTGGGCTCACCCCTCCACTTT. It translates to CASSLVSGLGSPLHF.

Worth noting for this clone: Other DNA variants within this sample encode the same CDR3. The CDR3 bases are TGTGCCAGTAGTATAGGGACAGGGAACACTGAAGCTTTCTTT. Amino acids: CASSIGTGNTEAFF. V and J are TRBV19 and TRBJ1-1, with 7 bases lining up with TRBD1. Trimming cost V 1 base and J 1 base; bases outside gene matches: 0. The CDR3 length is 14 residues. The V gene's germline CDR1 is LNHDA and CDR2 SQIVND (reference sequence).

The gene calls are TRBV28 and TRBJ2-7; D perhaps matches TRBD2 (6 bases). V lost 6 bases to trimming and J lost 7 bases, with 22 bases between them. The CDR3 is 15 amino acids. Germline CDR1 reads MDHEN; CDR2 reads SYDVKM. CDR3 bases: TGTGCCAGCAGCCCCCGCGGGGAGAAACTGGGGGAGCAGTACTTC. It specifies CASSPRGEKLGEQYF.

The table lists this clone with a count of one. V gene TRBV3-1 (or the pseudogene TRBV3-2) combines with J gene TRBJ1-1; 7 positions agree with TRBD1. Germline V gives CDR1 LGHDT, CDR2 YNNKEL (reference sequence). The CDR3 is made up of 12 amino acids. Losses at the gene ends were 4 bases for V and 9 bases for J; bases not matched to a gene: 5. DNA of the CDR3: TGTGCCAGCAGCCCTCGGGACAGCAAAGCTTTCTTT. Amino acid sequence: CASSPRDSKAFF.

The rearrangement joins TRBV20-1 to TRBJ1-2; no clear D. Germline V lookup: CDR1 DFQATT, CDR2 SNEGSKA (reference sequence). CDR3 length: 11 amino acids. With 3 bases removed from V and 2 bases from J, the gap between germline ends came to 4 bases. DNA of the CDR3: TGCAGTGCTAGCATGAACTATGGCTACACCTTC. Protein product: CSASMNYGYTF.

The chain couples TRBV5-8 to TRBJ2-3; D possibly corresponds to TRBD1 (7 bases). CDR1 and CDR2 from the germline V gene are SGHTS and YDEGEE. This CDR3 is 15 amino acids long. The ends were cut back, 2 bases at V and 1 base at J, with 11 bases in the middle. The CDR3 is CASSLGGTGTDTQYF. CDR3 nucleotide sequence: TGTGCCAGCAGCTTAGGGGGGACAGGCACAGATACGCAGTATTTT. The full variable domain, completed using reference TRBV5-8 and TRBJ2-3, is EAGVTQSPTHLIKTRGQQATLRCSPISGHTSVYWYQQALGLGLQFLLWYDEGEERNRGNFPPRFSGRQFPNYSSELNVNALELEDSALYLCASSLGGTGTDTQYFGPGTRLTVL.

V usage is TRBV6-2 or TRBV6-3 and J usage is TRBJ1-1, with 8 bases fitting TRBD1. Germline V CDR1 and CDR2: MNHEY, SVGEGT. There are 14 residues in the CDR3. V shed 5 bases, J shed 5 bases, and the junction held 7 bases outside the gene matches. The CDR3: CASSPGGAGTEAFF. As DNA, the CDR3 is TGTGCCAGCAGTCCAGGGGGCGCGGGTACTGAAGCTTTCTTT.

The chain is built from TRBV24-1 and TRBJ2-5; a weak D match, TRBD1 (5 bases). V was clipped by 1 base and J by 4 bases, with 12 bases between them. There are 15 residues in the CDR3. CDR1 and CDR2 from the germline V gene are KGHDR and SFDVKD. CDR3 amino acids: CATSDFTRQGETQYF. CDR3 bases: TGTGCCACCAGTGATTTTACCCGGCAGGGAGAGACCCAGTACTTC.

This rearrangement joins TRBV28 to TRBJ1-3; D remains unclear. V gave up 5 bases and J gave up 0 bases, with 8 bases separating them. This CDR3 has 14 residues. CDR1 and CDR2 (germline): MDHEN, SYDVKM. This CDR3 is CASSVPGSGNTIYF. The CDR3 bases are TGTGCCAGCAGTGTCCCGGGCTCTGGAAACACCATATATTTT.

The rearrangement joins TRBV4-2 to TRBJ1-3; D remains ambiguous. Germline V gene data show CDR1 as LGHNA and CDR2 as YNFKEQ. CDR3 length: 17 residues. Deletions cut 0 bases from V and 2 bases from J, with 14 bases between. The CDR3: CASSQEGDVFTGNTIYF. The CDR3 nucleotides are TGTGCCAGCAGCCAAGAGGGAGACGTATTCACTGGAAACACCATATATTTT.

The chain uses TRBV18 and TRBJ2-1, with D maybe TRBD1 (6 bases). The length of the CDR3 is 15 residues. V dropped 3 bases and J dropped 5 bases, with 14 bases sitting between them. The germline V gene has CDR1 KGHSH and CDR2 LQKENI. The CDR3 loop is CASSPGQRLNNEQFF. The CDR3 region has the DNA TGTGCCAGCTCACCCGGACAGAGATTAAACAATGAGCAGTTCTTC. Supplemented by reference TRBV18 and TRBJ2-1, the full variable domain reads NAGVMQNPRHLVRRRGQEARLRCSPMKGHSHVYWYRQLPEEGLKFMVYLQKENIIDESGMPKERFSAEFPKEGPSILRIQQVVRGDSAAYFCASSPGQRLNNEQFFGPGTRLTVL.

V is TRBV27 and J is TRBJ2-7, with D possibly matching TRBD2 (6 bases). Germline V gene sequence: CDR1 MNHEY, CDR2 SMNVEV (reference sequence). The germline V and J ends were trimmed by 5 bases and 7 bases, with 21 bases remaining between them. This CDR3 contains 15 residues. CDR3 nucleotides: TGTGCCAGCAGTCATGGGGGGACTGGGGCTCGGGAGCAGTACTTC. This codes for CASSHGGTGAREQYF.

This chain links TRBV4-1 with TRBJ1-1, with 10 bases fitting TRBD1. Germline V gene data show CDR1 as MGHRA and CDR2 as YSYEKL. Trimming took 3 bases from V and 4 from J; bases not matched to a gene: 11. The CDR3 contains 17 residues. CDR3 in amino acids: CASSQMRDRGWPTEAFF. CDR3 in DNA: TGCGCCAGCAGCCAGATGCGGGACAGGGGCTGGCCCACTGAAGCTTTCTTT.

The chain uses TRBV7-8 and TRBJ2-4; 8 bases match TRBD1. The V and J ends lost 8 bases and 0 bases, in that order; junction bases with no gene match: 21. From germline, CDR1 is SGHVS and CDR2 FQNEAQ. The CDR3 covers 20 residues. The CDR3 sequence: CASGTIRDRPEELAKNIQYF. The DNA for the CDR3 is TGTGCCAGCGGAACCATACGGGACAGGCCTGAAGAACTAGCCAAAAACATTCAGTACTTC.

The chain carries TRBV27 and TRBJ1-2; D is unresolved. The CDR3 has 15 amino acids. Germline CDR1 and CDR2: MNHEY and SMNVEV (reference sequence). V was cut by 0 bases and J by 0 bases, with 8 bases left in between. For the CDR3, the DNA is TGTGCCAGCAGTTTATCGAAGTCAGCTAACTATGGCTACACCTTC. It encodes CASSLSKSANYGYTF.

The chain couples TRBV28 to TRBJ1-4; D uncertain. Trimming took 3 bases from V and 10 from J, leaving 15 bases between them. Germline lookup yields CDR1 MDHEN and CDR2 SYDVKM. This CDR3 spans 14 amino acids. CDR3 amino acids: CASSFALVGSKLFF. CDR3 in DNA: TGTGCCAGCAGTTTTGCCCTAGTCGGGTCAAAACTGTTTTTT.

The CDR3 region is CASSPFVGAGAGEQYF. The CDR3 DNA sequence: TGTGCCAGCAGCCCGTTTGTTGGGGCGGGGGCGGGAGAGCAGTACTTC. The chain links TRBV5-4 to TRBJ2-7; D is possibly TRBD2 (7 bases). Trimming cost V 4 bases and J 7 bases, with 24 bases left between them. The CDR3 is made up of 16 amino acids. CDR1 is SGHNT, CDR2 YYREEE, per germline (reference sequence).

The chain uses TRBV20-1 and TRBJ2-2; D call uncertain. The CDR3 is made up of 11 amino acids. Trimming took 6 bases from V and 1 from J, leaving 3 bases between them. CDR1 is DFQATT and CDR2 is SNEGSKA in the germline V gene (reference sequence). CDR3 nucleotide sequence: TGCAGTGCCCTGAACACCGGGGAGCTGTTTTTT. Protein sequence: CSALNTGELFF.

V gene TRBV19 combines with J gene TRBJ1-2, with TRBD1 matching 9 bases. Germline CDR1 reads LNHDA; CDR2 reads SQIVND (reference sequence). This CDR3 is 15 amino acids long. Trimming removed 2 bases from V and 6 bases from J; junction bases left unmatched: 7. The CDR3 protein is CASSILGDRVDGYTF. CDR3 DNA: TGTGCCAGTAGTATATTAGGGGACAGGGTCGATGGCTACACCTTC.

With respect to this clone: Other DNA sequences in the sample encode the same CDR3. The genes are TRBV7-9 and TRBJ1-1, with 8 bases matching TRBD1. Germline CDR1 and CDR2: SEHNR and FQNEAQ (reference sequence). The ends lost 3 bases at V and 0 bases at J; junction bases unmatched: 3. The CDR3 extends over 15 amino acids. CDR3 coding DNA: TGTGCCAGCAGCTTTCGACAGGGGATGAACACTGAAGCTTTCTTT. The encoded protein is CASSFRQGMNTEAFF.

The chain uses TRBV5-1 and TRBJ2-1; the D gene is possibly TRBD2 (7 bases). Germline V gene sequence: CDR1 SGHRS, CDR2 YFSETQ. The V end lost 5 bases, the J end lost 1 base, and 13 bases lay between the germline ends. The CDR3 is made up of 15 amino acids. Written as DNA, the CDR3 is TGCGCCAGCAGAGTCGGGGGGCCGTCCTACAATGAGCAGTTCTTC. It translates to CASRVGGPSYNEQFF.

The chain employs TRBV10-3 and TRBJ2-3; maybe TRBD1 (6 bases). There are 16 residues in the CDR3. CDR1 ENHRY and CDR2 SYGVKD come from the germline V gene. The V end lost 10 bases, the J end lost 2 bases, and 22 bases lay between the germline ends. CDR3 bases: TGTGCCACCGGGACAAGCTTTTCGCCCTCCACAGATACGCAGTATTTT. Encoded protein: CATGTSFSPSTDTQYF.